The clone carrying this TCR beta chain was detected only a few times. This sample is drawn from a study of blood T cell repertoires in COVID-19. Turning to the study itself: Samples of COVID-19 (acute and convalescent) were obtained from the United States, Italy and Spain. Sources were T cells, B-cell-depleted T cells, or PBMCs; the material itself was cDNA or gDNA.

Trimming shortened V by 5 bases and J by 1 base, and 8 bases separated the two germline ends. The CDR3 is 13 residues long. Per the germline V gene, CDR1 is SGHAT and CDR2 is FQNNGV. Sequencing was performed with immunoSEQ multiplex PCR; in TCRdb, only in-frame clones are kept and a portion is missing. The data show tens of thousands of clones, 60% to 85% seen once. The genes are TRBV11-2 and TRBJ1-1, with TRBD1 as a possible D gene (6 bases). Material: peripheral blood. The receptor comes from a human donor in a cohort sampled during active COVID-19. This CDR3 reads CASSQQGNTEAFF. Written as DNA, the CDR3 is TGTGCCAGCAGCCAACAGGGGAACACTGAAGCTTTCTTT.